These T cell receptor beta chains were read from a single sample in a study of response to subunit inactivated influenza vaccine. Each CDR3 protein gets one entry after TCRdb re-called the RT-PCR reads with MiXCR. The data hold roughly 710,000 distinct CDR3 sequences, with 12% to 15% observed a single time. This specimen consisted of PBMCs from blood, obtained around two weeks before vaccination. The receptors come from a man aged 50 to 59 who received an inactivated influenza vaccine. Both conserved end residues are part of each CDR3. The D gene is left open where the match is weak. A row's size may be missing; if present it is once, few, many or a size class.

abundance	v_gene	j_gene	d_gene	CDR3aa	CDR3nt
.	TRBV7-2	TRBJ2-2	.	CASSLVRGTGELFF	TGTGCCAGCAGCTTAGTCAGGGGCACCGGGGAGCTGTTTTTT
many	TRBV6-2/TRBV6-3	TRBJ2-1	TRBD2	CASSYNLAGAYNEQFF	TGTGCCAGCAGTTACAACCTAGCGGGGGCCTACAATGAGCAGTTCTTC
.	TRBV12-3/TRBV12-4	TRBJ2-3	.	CASRRPGPDTQYF	TGTGCCAGCAGACGGCCCGGGCCAGATACGCAGTATTTT
many	TRBV30	TRBJ1-2	TRBD1	CAWTQGARGGYTF	TGTGCCTGGACCCAGGGGGCCCGGGGTGGCTACACCTTC
.	TRBV10-3	TRBJ2-5	.	CAISESPTPGETQYF	TGTGCCATCAGTGAGTCGCCGACGCCGGGGGAGACCCAGTACTTC
many	TRBV3-1	TRBJ1-1	.	CASSLVGGEAEAFF	TGTGCCAGCAGCCTCGTTGGGGGGGAAGCTGAAGCTTTCTTT
few	TRBV6-2/TRBV6-3	TRBJ1-6	TRBD1	CASSRTGRNSPLHF	TGTGCCAGCAGCCGGACAGGGCGTAATTCACCCCTCCACTTT
.	TRBV5-5	TRBJ1-5	.	CASSLALVLSNQPQHF	TGTGCCAGCAGCTTGGCCCTCGTTCTTAGCAATCAGCCCCAGCATTTT
.	TRBV11-2	TRBJ2-7	.	CASSLDRDRRWEQYF	TGTGCCAGCAGCTTAGATCGAGACAGGCGGTGGGAGCAGTACTTC
.	TRBV19	TRBJ2-7	.	CASRPQDQSYEQYF	TGTGCCAGTAGACCCCAGGACCAATCCTACGAGCAGTACTTC
.	TRBV7-2	TRBJ2-1	TRBD2	CASSPTSGVGYNEQFF	TGTGCCAGCAGCCCGACTAGCGGGGTGGGCTACAATGAGCAGTTCTTC
few	TRBV3-1	TRBJ2-5	.	CASSQEGLGETQYF	TGTGCCAGCAGCCAAGAAGGGCTGGGAGAGACCCAGTACTTC
few	TRBV29-1	TRBJ2-1	.	CSVPRTGAYNEQFF	TGCAGCGTGCCGAGGACTGGGGCCTACAATGAGCAGTTCTTC
many	TRBV7-2	TRBJ2-1	.	CASSVTRGPYNEQFF	TGTGCCAGCAGCGTTACTAGAGGGCCCTACAATGAGCAGTTCTTC
few	TRBV20-1	TRBJ2-3	.	CSASYQPDTQYF	TGCAGTGCTAGTTATCAACCCGATACGCAGTATTTT
few	TRBV20-1	TRBJ2-1	.	CSARLDNEQFF	TGCAGTGCTAGACTAGACAATGAGCAGTTCTTC
few	TRBV28	TRBJ1-3	.	CASSFFYTGNDAGNTIYF	TGTGCCAGCAGTTTTTTTTATACAGGGAACGATGCTGGAAACACCATATATTTT
few	TRBV27	TRBJ1-1	TRBD1	CASSTRTGFRGTEAFF	TGTGCCAGCAGTACGCGGACAGGGTTTAGGGGCACTGAAGCTTTCTTT
.	TRBV2	TRBJ2-1	TRBD2	CASSSTSDHEQFF	TGTGCCAGCAGTTCGACTAGCGATCATGAGCAGTTCTTC
many	TRBV28	TRBJ2-1	.	CASSLSGTLYNEQFF	TGTGCCAGCAGTTTATCCGGGACCCTATACAATGAGCAGTTCTTC